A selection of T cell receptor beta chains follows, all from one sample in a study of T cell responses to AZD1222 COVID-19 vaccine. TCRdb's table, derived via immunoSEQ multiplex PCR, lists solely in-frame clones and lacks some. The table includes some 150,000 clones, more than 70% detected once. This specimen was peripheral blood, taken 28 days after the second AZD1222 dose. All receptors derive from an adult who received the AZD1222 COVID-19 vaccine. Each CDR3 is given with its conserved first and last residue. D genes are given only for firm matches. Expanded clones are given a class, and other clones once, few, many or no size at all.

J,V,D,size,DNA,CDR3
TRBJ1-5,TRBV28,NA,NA,TGTGCCAGCAGTTTGACCGCAAATAGCAATCAGCCCCAGCATTTT,CASSLTANSNQPQHF
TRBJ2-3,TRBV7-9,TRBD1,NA,TGTGCCAGCAGCTTACGTGGGACAGGGGAGTACACAGATACGCAGTATTTT,CASSLRGTGEYTDTQYF
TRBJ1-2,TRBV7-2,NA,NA,TGTGCCAGCAGCTTAGTTCTCTGGGATGGCTACACCTTC,CASSLVLWDGYTF
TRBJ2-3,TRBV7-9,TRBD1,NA,TGTGCCAGCAGTGGGACAGGGGCTAGCACAGATACGCAGTATTTT,CASSGTGASTDTQYF
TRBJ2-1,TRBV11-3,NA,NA,TGTGCCAGCAGCGCACCCCTGGCAGGGTGGGACAATGAGCAGTTCTTC,CASSAPLAGWDNEQFF
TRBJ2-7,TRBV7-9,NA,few,TGTGCCAGCAGCTCATTAGAGTCCTACGAGCAGTACTTC,CASSSLESYEQYF
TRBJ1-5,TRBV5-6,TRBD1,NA,TGTGCCAGCAGCTCGAGGACAGGGAGCAATCAGCCCCAGCATTTT,CASSSRTGSNQPQHF
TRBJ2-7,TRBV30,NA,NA,TGTGCCTGGGTCGGAGGGGCCTACGAGCAGTACTTC,CAWVGGAYEQYF
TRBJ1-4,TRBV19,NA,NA,TGTGCCAGTAGCATCCAAGGTGCAACTAATGAAAAACTGTTTTTT,CASSIQGATNEKLFF
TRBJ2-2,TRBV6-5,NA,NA,TGTGCCAGCAGAAGAGACGAGACCGGGGAGCTGTTTTTT,CASRRDETGELFF
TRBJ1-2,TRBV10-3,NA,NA,TGTGCCATCAGTGAAGGGCGGCAGCTCTATGGCTACACCTTC,CAISEGRQLYGYTF
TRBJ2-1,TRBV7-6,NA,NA,TGTGCCAGCAGCTTAGGACAGGGAGGATCATTTAATGAGCAGTTCTTC,CASSLGQGGSFNEQFF
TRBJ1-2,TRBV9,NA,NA,TGTGCCAGCAGGGGCAGCTACTATGGCTACACCTTC,CASRGSYYGYTF
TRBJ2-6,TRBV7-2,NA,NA,TGTGCCAGCGTGCTGTCCAGGGCCAACGTCCTGACTTTC,CASVLSRANVLTF
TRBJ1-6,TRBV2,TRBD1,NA,TGTGCCAGCAGCCGGGACAGCCTGAATTCACCCCTCCACTTT,CASSRDSLNSPLHF
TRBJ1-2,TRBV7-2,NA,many,TGTGCCAGCAAGGTTGGCGGGAGGCAGGGCTACACCTTC,CASKVGGRQGYTF
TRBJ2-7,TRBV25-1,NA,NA,TGTGCCAGCAGTGAATTCTGGCAGGGCGGATCCTACGAGCAGTACTTC,CASSEFWQGGSYEQYF
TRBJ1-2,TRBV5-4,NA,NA,TGTGCCAGCAGCCTACTCAGGGAGTCTAACTATGGCTACACCTTC,CASSLLRESNYGYTF
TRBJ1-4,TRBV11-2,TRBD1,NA,TGTGCCAGCGAGGGGACAGAAAGCGAAAAACTGTTTTTT,CASEGTESEKLFF
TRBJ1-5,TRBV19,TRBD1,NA,TGTGCCAGTAGTATAGCCCCGGGACAGGGTAATCAGCCCCAGCATTTT,CASSIAPGQGNQPQHF
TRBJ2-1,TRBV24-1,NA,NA,TGTGCCACCAGTGATCCCGCTGGGATGGTCGGCAATGAGCAGTTCTTC,CATSDPAGMVGNEQFF
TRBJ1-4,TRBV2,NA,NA,TGTGCCGGAGGGGCAGCAACTAATGAAAAACTGTTTTTT,CAGGAATNEKLFF
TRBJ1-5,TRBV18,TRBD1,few,TGTGCCAGCTCACCACTCGGGACAGGGGCATCGAGTCAGCCCCAGCATTTT,CASSPLGTGASSQPQHF
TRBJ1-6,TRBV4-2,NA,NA,TGTGCCAGCAGCCGACGCATCATAGGAGGTCAGGGGAATTCACCCCTCCACTTT,CASSRRIIGGQGNSPLHF
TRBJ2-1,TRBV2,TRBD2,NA,TGTGCCAGCAGTCCTCATGGGACTAGCAATGAGCAGTTCTTC,CASSPHGTSNEQFF
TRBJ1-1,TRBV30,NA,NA,TGTGCCTGGAGTGTAAGGTCTGAAGCTTTCTTT,CAWSVRSEAFF
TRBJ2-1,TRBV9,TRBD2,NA,TGTGCCAGCAGCGCCGGGACTAGCGGATCCAATGAGCAGTTCTTC,CASSAGTSGSNEQFF
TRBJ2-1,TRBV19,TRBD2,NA,TGTGCCAGTAGTATTCTCCCGGGGGGCAATGAGCAGTTCTTC,CASSILPGGNEQFF
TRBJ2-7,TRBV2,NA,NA,TGTGCCAGCAGTGAAGCGGGGGGGCCAGGGATATACGAGCAGTACTTC,CASSEAGGPGIYEQYF
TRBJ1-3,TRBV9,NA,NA,TGTGCCAGCAGCGTATACGACTCTGGAAACACCATATATTTT,CASSVYDSGNTIYF
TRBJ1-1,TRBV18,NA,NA,TGTGCCAGCTCACCAATTGCTTCGCAGGCTGAAGCTTTCTTT,CASSPIASQAEAFF
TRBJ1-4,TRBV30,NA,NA,TGTGCCTGGAGATCGGGTCCCAATTTCGAAAAACTGTTTTTT,CAWRSGPNFEKLFF
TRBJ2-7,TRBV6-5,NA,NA,TGTGCCAGCACCCCGGGTAACGTCGACGAGCAGTACTTC,CASTPGNVDEQYF
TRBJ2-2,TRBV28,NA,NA,TGTGCCAGCAGGGACTACACCGGGGAGCTGTTTTTT,CASRDYTGELFF
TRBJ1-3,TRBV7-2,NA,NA,TGTGCCAGCAGCTTAGTTTTATCGGGGTCTGGAAACACCATATATTTT,CASSLVLSGSGNTIYF
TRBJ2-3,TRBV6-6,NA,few,TGTGCCAGCAGTTACTCGAGACGTGAAACGCAGTATTTT,CASSYSRRETQYF
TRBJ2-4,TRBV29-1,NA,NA,TGCAGCGCCCAAATGAGACTAGCCAAAAACATTCAGTACTTC,CSAQMRLAKNIQYF
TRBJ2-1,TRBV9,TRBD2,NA,TGTGCCAGCAGTACTAGCGGGAGGGCCGCTTACAATGAGCAGTTCTTC,CASSTSGRAAYNEQFF
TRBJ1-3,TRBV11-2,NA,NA,TGTGCCAGCAGCCCCTCTGGGGCGCGTGGAAACACCATATATTTT,CASSPSGARGNTIYF
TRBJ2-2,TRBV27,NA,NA,TGTGCCAGCAGACTGAATACCCAACTTGGCGGGGAGCTGTTTTTT,CASRLNTQLGGELFF
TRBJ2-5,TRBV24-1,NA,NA,TGTGCCACCAGTGACTTGGGGCTATTACAAGAGACCCAGTACTTC,CATSDLGLLQETQYF
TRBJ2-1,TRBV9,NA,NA,TGTGCCAGCAGCCCGAGGCTTCAGGGCTTCTACAATGAGCAGTTCTTC,CASSPRLQGFYNEQFF
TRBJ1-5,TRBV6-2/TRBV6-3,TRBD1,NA,TGTGCCAGCAGTGCCCGGACAGGATGGGCCCAGCCCCAGCATTTT,CASSARTGWAQPQHF
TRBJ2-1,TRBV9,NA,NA,TGTGCCAGCAGCGTAGATCTAGGGGGTGAGCAGTTCTTC,CASSVDLGGEQFF
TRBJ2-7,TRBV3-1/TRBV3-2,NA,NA,TGTGCCAGCAGCCAAGACAGGAATGGGTACGAGCAGTACTTC,CASSQDRNGYEQYF
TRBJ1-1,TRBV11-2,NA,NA,TGTGCCAGCAGTTCGTCCGTGGACACTGAAGCTTTCTTT,CASSSSVDTEAFF
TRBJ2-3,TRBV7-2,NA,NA,TGTGCCAGCAGCCGGATCGCTAGCACAGATACGCAGTATTTT,CASSRIASTDTQYF
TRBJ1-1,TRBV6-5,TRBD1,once,TGTGCCAGCAATTTAAACAGGGGCGCGAACACTGAAGCTTTCTTT,CASNLNRGANTEAFF
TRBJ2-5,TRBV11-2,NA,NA,TGTGCCAGCAGCTTAGTAGGGGCAGGGTCCATCCAAGAGACCCAGTACTTC,CASSLVGAGSIQETQYF
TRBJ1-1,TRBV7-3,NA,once,TGTGCCAGCAGCTTATTTTTCGCCCCCGGGAGGACGGACACTGAAGCTTTCTTT,CASSLFFAPGRTDTEAFF
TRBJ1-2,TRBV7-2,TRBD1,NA,TGTGCCAGCAGCCCAGTGACAGGGGGGAACTATGGCTACACCTTC,CASSPVTGGNYGYTF
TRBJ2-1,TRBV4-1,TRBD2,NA,TGCGCCAGCAGCCAAGATTGGGGACTAGCGGCGAATGAGCAGTTCTTC,CASSQDWGLAANEQFF
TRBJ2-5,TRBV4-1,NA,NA,TGCGCCAGCAGCCAAAGGGCGTCCGGGCTTAACCAAGAGACCCAGTACTTC,CASSQRASGLNQETQYF
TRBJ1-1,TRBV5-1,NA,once,TGCGCCAGCCATACATCCGGTTCGGGGAACATGAACACTGAAGCTTTCTTT,CASHTSGSGNMNTEAFF
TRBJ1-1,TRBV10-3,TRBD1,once,TGTGCCACCGCCGGGACAGGAAACACTGAAGCTTTCTTT,CATAGTGNTEAFF
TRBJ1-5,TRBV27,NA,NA,TGTGCCAGCAGTTTTACGGGGGGGAATCAGCCCCAGCATTTT,CASSFTGGNQPQHF